These 11 T cell receptor delta chains were sequenced from one sample in a study of intestinal T cells in coeliac disease. TCRdb processed the multiplex PCR reads again with the CATT caller. The sample includes over 250 delta-chain clones, about 55% seen only once; the top ten take roughly 60%. Ten formalin-fixed paraffin-embedded scrolls, each 5 µm thick, supplied each case's genomic DNA. Sequencing was performed on a duodenal biopsy. These receptors all come from a human donor who served as a control with a normal duodenal biopsy, not a healthy volunteer.

Comment on this clone: This likely traces to a read error, being one base from a far larger clone. The J gene is uncalled and the V gene is TRDV1; the table calls TRDD3, which could not be checked here. Per germline, CDR1 TSWWSYY and CDR2 QGS. The CDR3 loop spans 22 amino acids. CDR3 bases: TGTGCTCTTGGGGAATCTAATATTGTCTGGGGGATACGCCGCCCTTACACCGATAAACGCATCTTT. Translating it yields CALGESNIVWGIRRPYTDKRIF.

A note on this clone: A far larger clone lies a single base away; this is likely a read error. Here the CDR3 reads CALEGPLSADWGTLKLIF. The CDR3 DNA is TGTGCTCTTGAAGGCCCACTTTCTGCCGACTGGGGGACCCTAAAACTCATCTTT. The V gene is TRDV1, the J gene TRDJ1; 9 nucleotides align to TRDD3. The J gene, left out of TCRdb, was set here by checking the DNA against germline. Germline lookup yields CDR1 TSWWSYY and CDR2 QGS. The CDR3 is 18 residues long. After removal of 7 bases from V and 8 bases from J, the junction contained 23 bases not matched to a gene.

The CDR3 DNA sequence: TGTGCTCTTGGGGAACTAGAAGTTCCCACGTACTGGGGGATACCGCGGAGTAAAAAACTCATCTTT. It encodes CALGELEVPTYWGIPRSKKLIF. The chain is built from TRDV1 and TRDJ1; 12 bases agree with TRDD3. Here the J gene was assigned by germline matching of the DNA, as TCRdb has none. This CDR3 comprises 22 residues. Germline values: CDR1 TSWWSYY, CDR2 QGS. V trimming: 0 bases; J trimming: 8 bases; junction bases outside the gene matches: 25.

Remarks on this clone: Given a far larger clone just one base away, this is likely a sequencing read error. This rearrangement joins TRDV1 to TRDJ1; 13 nucleotides align to TRDD3. Matching the DNA to germline supplied the J gene, which TCRdb does not give. The trim removed 8 bases at V and 8 bases at J, leaving 14 bases unmatched. Germline-derived CDR1 and CDR2 are TSWWSYY and QGS. This CDR3 spans 16 amino acids. The CDR3 DNA sequence: TGTGCTCTTCACTTACTGGGGGATACGCGGAGTAAAAAACTCATCTTT. It codes for CALHLLGDTRSKKLIF.

Points on this clone: A much larger clonotype is one base distant, so this may be a read error. The V gene is listed as TRDV1; no J gene was called; the listed D gene, TRDD3, was not tested against the DNA. CDR1 TSWWSYY and CDR2 QGS come from the germline V gene. The CDR3 loop spans 16 amino acids. The CDR3 protein is CALRLLGDTRSKKPIF. CDR3 coding DNA: TGTGCTCTTCGCTTACTGGGGGATACGCGGAGTAAAAAACCCATCTTT.

On this clone: This is likely an artifact of a read error, given a far larger clone one base away. The chain employs TRDV2 and TRDJ3; 9 nucleotides line up with TRDD3. TCRdb does not report a J gene; here it was assigned by matching the DNA to germline references. V shed 6 bases, J shed 2 bases, and the junction held 13 bases outside the gene matches. Germline V gene sequence: CDR1 GEAIGNYY, CDR2 EKD. CDR3 size: 19 residues. The CDR3 sequence: CACYWGTGRSPWDTRQMFF. The CDR3 DNA sequence: TGTGCCTGTTACTGGGGGACCGGTAGAAGCCCCTGGGACACCCGACAGATGTTTTTC.

This clone was seen only a few times. The chain recombines TRDV1 with TRDJ1; 11 bases match TRDD3. The J gene comes from matching the DNA to germline here; TCRdb lacks it. The germline CDR1 and CDR2 sequences are TSWWSYY and QGS. V lost 0 bases and J lost 8; bases outside the gene matches: 11. The CDR3 length is 17 residues. This CDR3 reads CALGELLYWGIIPKLIF. CDR3 nucleotide sequence: TGTGCTCTTGGGGAACTCCTGTACTGGGGGATAATCCCCAAACTCATCTTT.

V usage is TRDV1 and J usage is TRDJ1; TRDD3 aligns across 12 bases. No J segment appears in TCRdb, so it was assigned here by matching the sequence to germline. J lost 7 bases, V lost 7 bases, and 22 bases had no gene match. This CDR3 has 19 residues. Germline CDR1 is TSWWSYY and CDR2 is QGS. DNA for the CDR3: TGTGCTCTTGAAGGCCCACTTCCTGCCGACTGGGGGATACAAGGTAAACTCATCTTT. It is translated as CALEGPLPADWGIQGKLIF.

Only a few counts were recorded for this clone. One base separates it from a far larger clone, so it is likely a read error. The chain carries TRDV2 and TRDJ3, with 9 positions matching TRDD3. No J gene was available from TCRdb, and it was assigned here by a germline match of the DNA. The germline V gene has CDR1 GEAIGNYY and CDR2 EKD. The V segment lost 6 bases and the J segment 3 bases; nucleotides outside the gene matches: 14. The length of the CDR3 is 19 residues. The DNA for the CDR3 is TGTGCCTGTTACTGGGGGACCGGTAGAAGCTTCTGGGACACCCGACAGATGTTTTTC. It translates to CACYWGTGRSFWDTRQMFF.

In its sample, this clone was seen once. This chain uses TRDV1 with TRDJ3; TRDD3 agrees at 11 bases. The J gene was not available in TCRdb and was assigned here by matching the DNA to germline segments. The germline V gene has CDR1 TSWWSYY and CDR2 QGS. V trimming: 6 bases; J trimming: 0 bases; junction bases outside the gene matches: 10. The CDR3 extends over 20 amino acids. CDR3 amino acids: CALGLPWGIPSSWDTRQMFF. The CDR3 coding sequence is TGTGCTCTTGGCCTACCCTGGGGGATACCGAGCTCCTGGGACACCCGACAGATGTTTTTC.

This clone was seen a few times. A clone one base away is much larger, so this may be a read error. The CDR3 loop reads CALEGPLPADWGTIKLIF. The CDR3 region has the DNA TGTGCTCTTGAAGGCCCACTTCCTGCCGACTGGGGGACCATAAAACTCATCTTT. J is TRDJ1 and V is TRDV1, with TRDD3 identical over 9 bases. The J gene was missing in TCRdb and was found by matching the end of the DNA to germline. J lost 8 bases, V lost 7 bases, and 23 bases had no gene match. Germline CDR1 and CDR2: TSWWSYY and QGS. The CDR3 totals 18 residues.